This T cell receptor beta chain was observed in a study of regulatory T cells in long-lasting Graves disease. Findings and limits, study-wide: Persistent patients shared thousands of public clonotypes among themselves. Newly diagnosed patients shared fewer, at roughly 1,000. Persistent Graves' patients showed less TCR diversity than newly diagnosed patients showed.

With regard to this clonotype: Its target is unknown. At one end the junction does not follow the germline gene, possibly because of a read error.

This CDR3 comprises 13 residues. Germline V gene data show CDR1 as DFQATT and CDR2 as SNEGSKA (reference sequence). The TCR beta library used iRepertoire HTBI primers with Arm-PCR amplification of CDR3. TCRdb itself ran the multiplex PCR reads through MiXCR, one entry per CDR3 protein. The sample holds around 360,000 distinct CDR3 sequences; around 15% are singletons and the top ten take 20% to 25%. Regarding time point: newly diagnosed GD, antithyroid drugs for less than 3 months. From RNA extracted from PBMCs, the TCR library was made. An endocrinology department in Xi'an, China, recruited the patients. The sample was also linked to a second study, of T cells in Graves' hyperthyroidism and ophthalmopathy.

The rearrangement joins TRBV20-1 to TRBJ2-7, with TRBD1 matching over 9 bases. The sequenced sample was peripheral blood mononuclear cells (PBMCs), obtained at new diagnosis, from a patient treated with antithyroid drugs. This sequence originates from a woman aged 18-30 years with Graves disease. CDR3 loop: CSARPQGATEAFF. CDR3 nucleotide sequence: TGCAGTGCAAGGCCACAGGGGGCCACTGAAGCTTTCTTC.